What follows is one TCR beta chain and its context. The sample originates from a study of blood T cell repertoires in COVID-19. Study summary: Samples of COVID-19 (acute and convalescent) were obtained from the United States, Italy and Spain.

Methods used by the authors: Amplifying reference gene primers gave estimates of nucleated cell counts. Produced via immunoSEQ multiplex PCR; TCRdb's table is partial and in-frame only. Clone size and the V and J calls come from that table; the DNA yielded D and trimming. The sample lists under 60,000 clones; roughly 85% were seen once. Germline assignment: CDR1 MNHEY and CDR2 SVGAGI. V lost 2 bases and J 2 bases, leaving 12 bases between the germline ends. The CDR3 has 15 amino acids. Sequenced input: peripheral blood. This clonotype originated in a human donor in a cohort sampled during active COVID-19. The rearrangement joins TRBV6-5 to TRBJ1-2, with D perhaps matching TRBD1 (5 bases). DNA of the CDR3: TGTGCCAGCAGTTACCTCGGGGGGTCCAACTATGGCTACACCTTC. Its protein is CASSYLGGSNYGYTF.